This TCR beta chain was recorded in a study of blood T cell repertoires in COVID-19. This table comes from immunoSEQ multiplex PCR, and its TCRdb copy is limited to in-frame clones, with some not included. In the table there are some 250,000 clones, around 85% of which are singletons. Germline V gene data show CDR1 as WNHNN and CDR2 as SYGVQD (reference sequence). CDR3 length equals 15 residues. V trimming: 7 bases; J trimming: 0 bases; junction bases outside the gene matches: 4. The sequenced sample consisted of peripheral blood. The genes are TRBV10-1 and TRBJ1-4, with 8 bases that match TRBD1. The sequence derives from a woman in her twenties or thirties who had recovered from COVID-19. CDR3 nucleotides: TGCGCCAGCACCCTGACAGGGGCAACTAATGAAAAACTGTTTTTT. Its protein product is CASTLTGATNEKLFF.